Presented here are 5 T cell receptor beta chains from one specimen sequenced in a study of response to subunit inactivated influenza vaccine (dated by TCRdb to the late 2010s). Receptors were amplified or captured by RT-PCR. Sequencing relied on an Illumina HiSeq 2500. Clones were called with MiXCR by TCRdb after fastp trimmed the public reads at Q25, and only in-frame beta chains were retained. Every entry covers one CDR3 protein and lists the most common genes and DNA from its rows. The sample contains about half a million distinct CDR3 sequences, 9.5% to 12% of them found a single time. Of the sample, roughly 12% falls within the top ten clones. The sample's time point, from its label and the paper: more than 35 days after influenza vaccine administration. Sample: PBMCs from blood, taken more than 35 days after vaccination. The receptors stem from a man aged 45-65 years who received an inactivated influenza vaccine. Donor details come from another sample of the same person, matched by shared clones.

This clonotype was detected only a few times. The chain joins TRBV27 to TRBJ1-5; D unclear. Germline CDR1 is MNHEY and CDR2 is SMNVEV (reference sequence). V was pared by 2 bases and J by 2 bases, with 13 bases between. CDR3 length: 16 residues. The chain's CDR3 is CASSLKGAGGNQPQHF. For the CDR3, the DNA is TGTGCCAGCAGTTTAAAGGGTGCGGGAGGCAATCAGCCCCAGCATTTT.

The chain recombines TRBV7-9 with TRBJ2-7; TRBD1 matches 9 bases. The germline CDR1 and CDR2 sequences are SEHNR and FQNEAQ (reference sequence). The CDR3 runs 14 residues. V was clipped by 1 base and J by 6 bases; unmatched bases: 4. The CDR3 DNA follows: TGTGCCAGCAGCTTAGGGGACAGGGTGTCCGAGCAGTACTTC. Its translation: CASSLGDRVSEQYF.

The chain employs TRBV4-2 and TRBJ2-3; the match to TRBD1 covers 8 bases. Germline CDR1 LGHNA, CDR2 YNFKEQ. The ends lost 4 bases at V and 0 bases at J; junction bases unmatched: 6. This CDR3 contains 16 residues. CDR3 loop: CASSPRYRGSTDTQYF. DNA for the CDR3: TGTGCCAGCAGCCCTCGCTACAGGGGGAGCACAGATACGCAGTATTTT.

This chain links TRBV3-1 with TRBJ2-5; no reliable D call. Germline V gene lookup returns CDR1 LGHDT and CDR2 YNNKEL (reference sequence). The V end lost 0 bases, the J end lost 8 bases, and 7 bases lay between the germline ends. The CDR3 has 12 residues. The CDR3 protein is CASSQDGVTQYF. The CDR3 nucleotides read TGTGCCAGCAGCCAAGATGGGGTAACCCAGTACTTC.

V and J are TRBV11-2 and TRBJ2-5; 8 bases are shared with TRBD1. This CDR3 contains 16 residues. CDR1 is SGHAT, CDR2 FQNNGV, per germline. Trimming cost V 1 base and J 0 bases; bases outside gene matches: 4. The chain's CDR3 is CASSLGRDRYQETQYF. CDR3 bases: TGTGCCAGCAGCTTAGGCCGGGACAGGTACCAAGAGACCCAGTACTTC.